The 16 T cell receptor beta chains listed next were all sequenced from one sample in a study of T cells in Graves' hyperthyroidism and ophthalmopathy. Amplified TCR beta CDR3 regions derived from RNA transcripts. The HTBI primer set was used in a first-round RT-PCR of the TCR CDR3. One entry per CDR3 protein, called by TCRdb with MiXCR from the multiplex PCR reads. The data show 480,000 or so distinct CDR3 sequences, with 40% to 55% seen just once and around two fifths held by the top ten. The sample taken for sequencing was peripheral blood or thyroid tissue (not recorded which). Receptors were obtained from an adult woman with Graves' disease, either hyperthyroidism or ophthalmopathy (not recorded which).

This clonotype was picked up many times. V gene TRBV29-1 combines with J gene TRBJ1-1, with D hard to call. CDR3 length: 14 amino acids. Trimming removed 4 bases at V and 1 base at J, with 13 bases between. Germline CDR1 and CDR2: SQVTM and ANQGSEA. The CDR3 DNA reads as TGCAGCGTTGTGGACGGTTTTTCGAACACTGAAGCTTTCTTT. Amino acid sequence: CSVVDGFSNTEAFF.

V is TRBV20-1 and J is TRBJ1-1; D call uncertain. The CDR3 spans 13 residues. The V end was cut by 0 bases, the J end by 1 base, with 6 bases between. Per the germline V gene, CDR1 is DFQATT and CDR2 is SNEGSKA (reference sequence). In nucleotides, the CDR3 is TGCAGTGCTAGAGATCAACCGAACACTGAAGCTTTCTTT. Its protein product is CSARDQPNTEAFF.

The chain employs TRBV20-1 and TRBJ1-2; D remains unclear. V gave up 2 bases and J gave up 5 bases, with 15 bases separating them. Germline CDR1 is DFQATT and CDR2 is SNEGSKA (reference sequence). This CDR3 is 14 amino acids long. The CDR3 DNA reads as TGCAGTGCTAGACCCCGGGCAGTACGTTATGGCTACACCTTC. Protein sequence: CSARPRAVRYGYTF.

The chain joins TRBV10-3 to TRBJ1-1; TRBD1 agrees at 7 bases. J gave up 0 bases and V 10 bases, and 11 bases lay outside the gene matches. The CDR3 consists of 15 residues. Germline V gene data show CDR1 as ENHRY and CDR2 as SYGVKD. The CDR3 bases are TGTGCCAGCAGACCCGGGGACAGATTGAACACTGAAGCTTTCTTT. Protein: CASRPGDRLNTEAFF.

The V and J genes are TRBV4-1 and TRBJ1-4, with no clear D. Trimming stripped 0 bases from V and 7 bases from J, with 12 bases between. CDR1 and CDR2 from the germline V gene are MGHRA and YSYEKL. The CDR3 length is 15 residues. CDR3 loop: CASSQDWMGGEKLFF. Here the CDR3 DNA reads TGCGCCAGCAGCCAAGATTGGATGGGCGGTGAAAAACTGTTTTTT.

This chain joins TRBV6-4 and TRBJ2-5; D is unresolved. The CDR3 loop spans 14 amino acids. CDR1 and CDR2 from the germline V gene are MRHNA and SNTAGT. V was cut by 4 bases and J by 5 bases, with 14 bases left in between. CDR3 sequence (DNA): TGTGCCAGCAGTGCTAGACTCCCTGGGGAGACCCAGTACTTC. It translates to CASSARLPGETQYF.

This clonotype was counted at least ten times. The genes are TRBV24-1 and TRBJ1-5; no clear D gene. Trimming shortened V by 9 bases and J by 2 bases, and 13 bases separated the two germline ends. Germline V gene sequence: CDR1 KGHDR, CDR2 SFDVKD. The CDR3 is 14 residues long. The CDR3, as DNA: TGTGCCACCCTCGGCTCTGAAGGCAATCAGCCCCAGCATTTT. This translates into CATLGSEGNQPQHF.

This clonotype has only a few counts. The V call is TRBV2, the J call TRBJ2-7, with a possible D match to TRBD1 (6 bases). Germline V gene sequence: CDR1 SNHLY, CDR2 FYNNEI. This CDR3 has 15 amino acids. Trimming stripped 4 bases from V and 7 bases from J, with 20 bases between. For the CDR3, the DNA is TGTGCCAGCAGTGTTTCGGGACAAGGGTGGCTGGAGCAGTACTTC. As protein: CASSVSGQGWLEQYF.

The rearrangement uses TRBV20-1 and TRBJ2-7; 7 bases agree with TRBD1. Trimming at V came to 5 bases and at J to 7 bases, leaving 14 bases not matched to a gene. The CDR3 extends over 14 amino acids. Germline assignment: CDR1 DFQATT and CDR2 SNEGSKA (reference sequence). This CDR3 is CSAPDRVGVGEQYF. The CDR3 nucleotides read TGCAGTGCTCCCGACAGGGTTGGGGTGGGGGAGCAGTACTTC.

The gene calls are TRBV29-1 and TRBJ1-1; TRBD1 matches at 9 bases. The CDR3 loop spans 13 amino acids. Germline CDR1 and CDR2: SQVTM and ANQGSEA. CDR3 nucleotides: TGCCCCGTTCGGACAGGGGCGAACACTGAAGCTTTCTTT. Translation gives CPVRTGANTEAFF.

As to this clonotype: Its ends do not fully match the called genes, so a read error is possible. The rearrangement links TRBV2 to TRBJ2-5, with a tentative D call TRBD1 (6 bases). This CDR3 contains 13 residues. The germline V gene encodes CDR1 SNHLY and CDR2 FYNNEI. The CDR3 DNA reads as TGTGCCAGCAGCGCGCAGGGAGAGGGGGTTTCGTTCTTC. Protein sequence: CASSAQGEGVSFF.

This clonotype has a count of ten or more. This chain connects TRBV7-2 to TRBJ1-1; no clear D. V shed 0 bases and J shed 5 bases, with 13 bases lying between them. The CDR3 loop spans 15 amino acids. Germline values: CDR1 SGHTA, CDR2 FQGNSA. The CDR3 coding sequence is TGTGCCAGCAGCTTAGCCCCCCAGTATGAAACTGAAGCTTTCTTT. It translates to CASSLAPQYETEAFF.

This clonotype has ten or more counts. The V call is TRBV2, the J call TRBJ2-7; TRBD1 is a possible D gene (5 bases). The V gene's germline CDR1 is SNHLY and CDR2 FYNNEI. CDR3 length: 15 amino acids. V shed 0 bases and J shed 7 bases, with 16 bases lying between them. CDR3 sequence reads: CASSEAGQGFKEQYF. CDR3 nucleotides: TGTGCCAGCAGTGAAGCAGGGCAGGGATTTAAGGAGCAGTACTTC. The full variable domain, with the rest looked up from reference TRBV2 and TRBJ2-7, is EPEVTQTPSHQVTQMGQEVILRCVPISNHLYFYWYRQILGQKVEFLVSFYNNEISEKSEIFDDQFSVERPDGSNFTLKIRSTKLEDSAMYFCASSEAGQGFKEQYFGPGTRLTVT.

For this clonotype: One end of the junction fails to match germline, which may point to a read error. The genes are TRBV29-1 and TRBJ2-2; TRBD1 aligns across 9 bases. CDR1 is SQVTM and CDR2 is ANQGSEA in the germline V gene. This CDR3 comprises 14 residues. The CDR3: CSVEEQGATGELFF. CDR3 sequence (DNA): TGCAGCGTAGAAGAACAGGGGGCCACCGGGGAGCTGTTTTTT.

CDR3 in DNA: TGCAGTGCTAGAGACCCCAGAGGCTCCTACGAGCAGTACTTC. It specifies CSARDPRGSYEQYF. The chain uses TRBV20-1 and TRBJ2-7, with D unresolved. The CDR3 is 14 residues long. V was shortened by 0 bases and J by 0 bases, with 9 bases between the two germline ends. Germline V gene lookup returns CDR1 DFQATT and CDR2 SNEGSKA (reference sequence).

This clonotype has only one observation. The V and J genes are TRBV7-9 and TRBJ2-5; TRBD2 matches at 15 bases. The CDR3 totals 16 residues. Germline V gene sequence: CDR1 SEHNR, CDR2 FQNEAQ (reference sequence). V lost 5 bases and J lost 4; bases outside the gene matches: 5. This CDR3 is CASSLRTSGRGETQYF. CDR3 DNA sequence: TGTGCCAGCAGCCTCCGGACTAGCGGGAGGGGAGAGACCCAGTACTTC.